Here is one TCR beta chain with its context. The table lists this clone with a count of one. Its antigen specificity is not known. Within one base of it there is no much larger clone, and no base qualities were kept. The sample comes from a study of T cell clones after liver transplantation (dated by TCRdb to the late 2010s). In terms of the full investigation: ITN030ST, the source of the samples, was a randomized trial that attempted immunosuppression withdrawal within 2 years of liver transplantation. After a pre-transplant mixed lymphocyte reaction, TCRbeta sequencing was used to pinpoint donor-reactive T cell clones, which were subsequently tracked in post-transplant blood. As an antigen-independent comparator for donor-reactive sequences, third party-reactive TCRbeta sequences were also identified from pre-transplant MLRs. Three of the eight recipients were HCV-positive; the others were transplanted for non-autoimmune, non-viral indications. The subjects received no induction therapy and were kept on standard immunosuppression until randomization at 12-24 months post-transplant. Tolerance meant complete immunosuppression withdrawal for at least one year without liver enzymes rising beyond twice the upper limit of normal. Blood samples were collected pre-transplant, pre-randomization before withdrawal, and post-randomization after either complete withdrawal or failed withdrawal. The studied cohort comprised 8 liver transplant recipients, 3 classified as tolerant and 5 as non-tolerant. Overall study outcomes, separate from this receptor: In two subjects, low numbers of available donor cells limited the measurable donor-reactive repertoire. The conclusions were considered preliminary, being limited by small, heterogeneous patient numbers and non-standardized post-transplant time points. When repertoire turnover was taken into account, detection of donor-reactive sequences was significantly reduced in 7 of 8 subjects for CD4 and in 8 of 8 subjects for CD8. Donor-reactive sequences decreased more than third party-reactive sequences, which suggests partial antigen-specific deletion that was not related to withdrawal success. Circulating donor-reactive CD4 TCRbeta sequences fell significantly post-transplant in 5 of 8 subjects, irrespective of tolerance or HCV status. Without allograft tissue specimens, donor-reactive T cells may have migrated into the graft rather than being deleted.

The germline V gene yields SQVTM for CDR1 and ANQGSEA for CDR2. There are 14 amino acids in the CDR3, from cysteine to phenylalanine inclusive. The retained sequence is limited to the CDR3, 42 bases, with the frame set at the first base. V trim: 7 bases; J trim: 4 bases; unmatched bases: 10. Using immunoSEQ, frozen genomic DNA was subjected to high-throughput TCRbeta CDR3 sequencing, a process that included PCR amplification, mapping, bias correction and internal controls. The original pipeline was this. Productive rearrangements were kept, and unique TCRbeta sequences were defined by CDR3 nucleotide sequence plus V and J gene. For classification of a sequence as donor-reactive, at least 5-fold expansion in CFSE-low cells relative to unstimulated pre-transplant cells and a frequency of at least 0.01% were required. To ensure at least 90% detection power, minimum frequency thresholds were set for each subject based on that subject's lowest-template unstimulated sample. Jensen-Shannon divergence between the top 1000 TCRbeta sequences post- versus pre-transplant served as the measure of repertoire turnover. Changes in detection of donor-reactive sequences were assessed with two-sided Fisher's exact tests. Entries here come from immuneACCESS through TCRdb and include only in-frame sequences with V and J called. Some clones fail to appear in such tables; in the studies checked, an unresolved V gene covers under half of the shortfall, and the cause of the remainder is unknown. V and J calls and clone size are those listed in that table; D and trimming were worked out from the DNA. The sample has 55,000 to 80,000 clones on record, more than 90% of them singletons. Approximately 2.6% of the sample goes to the ten largest clones.

The time point label corresponds to: pre-transplant. Unstimulated PBMCs, after thawing, were stained for CD3, CD4 and CD8 and then FACS-sorted into CD3+CD4+ and CD3+CD8+ populations. Randomization to immunosuppression withdrawal applied to every one of the 8 studied subjects. The Qiagen DNeasy Blood and Tissue Kit was used for isolation of genomic DNA. Sequenced material: CD4+ T cells from blood, taken before liver transplant. This sequence uses TRBV29-1 and TRBJ1-1; TRBD1 fits 9 bases in the junction. The clonotype was recovered from a human donor who received a liver transplant. The CDR3 protein sequence reads: CSGSQGARGTEAFF. The nucleotide sequence is given as TGCAGCGGATCACAGGGGGCGCGTGGCACTGAAGCTTTCTTT.